Following are 10 T cell receptor beta chains from one sample sequenced in a study of blood T cells in healthy people across ages. Alongside a J-beta primer mix, a sample-barcoded 5' primer served in a second PCR lasting 7 to 11 cycles. TCRdb independently ran MiXCR on the 5' RACE reads; one entry per CDR3 protein. In the table there are more than 900,000 distinct CDR3 sequences, roughly 28% of which are singletons. The same data also contributed to another study, on T cells of mothers and their children.

The sequenced sample was blood. All receptors derive from a woman aged 35 to 49 in good health.

This clonotype was counted only a few times. The chain couples TRBV12-1 to TRBJ1-1; TRBD1 was called by the table and not checked on the DNA. TRBV12-1 is a listed pseudogene. This CDR3 has 15 residues. The CDR3 loop reads CASSEIRGRSTEAFF. The CDR3 nucleotides read TGTGCCAGCAGCGAAATCAGGGGGCGTAGCACTGAAGCTTTCTTT.

This clonotype came up a few times. The rearrangement uses TRBV20-1 and TRBJ2-7; no clear D gene. CDR1 is DFQATT and CDR2 is SNEGSKA in the germline V gene (reference sequence). Trimming left V 0 bases short and J 0 bases short, with 21 bases between. This CDR3 spans 18 amino acids. The CDR3 DNA reads as TGCAGTGCTAGAGATGCAGGAATCACCGTTTGGAACTCCTACGAGCAGTACTTC. This translates into CSARDAGITVWNSYEQYF.

This clonotype was picked up many times. V gene TRBV12-3 or TRBV12-4 combines with J gene TRBJ2-7; D is possibly TRBD2 (6 bases). The V end was cut by 2 bases, the J end by 3 bases, with 8 bases between. The CDR3 length is 13 residues. The CDR3 here is CASSLIGGYEQYF. CDR3 nucleotide sequence: TGTGCCAGCAGTTTAATCGGGGGCTACGAGCAGTACTTC.

This rearrangement joins TRBV5-6 to TRBJ1-1, with 7 bases matching TRBD1. The CDR3 is made up of 14 amino acids. Trimming at V came to 1 base and at J to 7 bases, leaving 7 bases not matched to a gene. The V gene's germline CDR1 is SGHDT and CDR2 YYEEEE. CDR3 sequence reads: CASSLFGDSREAFF. As DNA, the CDR3 is TGTGCCAGCAGCTTGTTTGGGGACAGTCGTGAAGCTTTCTTT.

Of note for this clonotype: This clone may be a read error of a much larger clone one base away. The rearrangement links TRBV10-3 to TRBJ2-1; D is uncertain. The CDR3 sequence is 13 residues long. Germline V CDR1 and CDR2: ENHRY, SYGVKD. The CDR3 spells CATSELDFNEQFF. The DNA for the CDR3 is TGTGCCACCAGTGAATTGGATTTCAATGAGCAGTTCTTC.

This clonotype occurred many times. The chain combines TRBV10-3 with TRBJ2-7, with 10 positions matching TRBD1. Germline CDR1 and CDR2: ENHRY and SYGVKD. This CDR3 comprises 14 residues. After removal of 6 bases from V and 1 base from J, the junction contained 3 bases not matched to a gene. The CDR3 coding sequence is TGTGCCATCAGCGGACAGGGGGATTCCTACGAGCAGTACTTC. It codes for CAISGQGDSYEQYF.

This clonotype appeared a few times. Here the CDR3 reads CATKSTGAEQYF. CDR3 bases: TGTGCCACCAAGTCGACCGGGGCTGAGCAGTACTTC. The chain carries TRBV6-5 and TRBJ2-7; D might be TRBD1 or TRBD2, each matching 5 bases. The CDR3 extends over 12 amino acids. The ends were cut back, 10 bases at V and 7 bases at J, with 17 bases in the middle. CDR1 and CDR2 (germline): MNHEY, SVGAGI.

The chain recombines TRBV29-1 with TRBJ2-2; 11 positions match TRBD2. In germline, CDR1 is SQVTM, CDR2 ANQGSEA. This CDR3 has 16 residues. Trimming took 1 base from V and 7 from J; bases not matched to a gene: 8. This chain's CDR3 is CSVEVSLAGGSGELFF. The CDR3 DNA sequence: TGCAGCGTTGAAGTCAGTCTAGCGGGGGGCAGCGGGGAGCTGTTTTTT.

In this sample, this clonotype turned up a few times. The chain recombines TRBV18 with TRBJ1-5, with D unresolved. Germline V CDR1 and CDR2: KGHSH, LQKENI. The CDR3 is 13 residues long. With 2 bases removed from V and 7 bases from J, the gap between germline ends came to 9 bases. CDR3 in amino acids: CASSPEQVQPQHF. The CDR3, as DNA: TGTGCCAGCTCACCAGAGCAGGTCCAGCCCCAGCATTTT.

This chain uses TRBV7-2 with TRBJ1-2; 7 positions agree with TRBD1. Germline assignment: CDR1 SGHTA and CDR2 FQGNSA. V gave up 1 base and J gave up 4 bases; unmatched junction bases: 6. The CDR3 extends over 15 amino acids. As DNA, the CDR3 is TGTGCCAGCAGCTTAGAACCGGGACAGATCTATGGCTACACCTTC. It codes for CASSLEPGQIYGYTF.